Listed below are T cell receptor beta chains from one sample, sequenced in a study of shared clonotypes between healthy human individuals. Sequenced by immunoSEQ multiplex PCR; TCRdb stores in-frame clones only, minus some. The data contain about 2.2 million clones, 90% to 95% of them seen just once; the ten biggest clones take up more than 1.5%. Material: naive CD8+ T cells from PBMCs. The receptors derive from a man between 18 and 29 years old in good health. Some clones in this sample may be carry-over from other donors' samples. The conserved cysteine and the conserved F or W are not part of the CDR3 here. Each record gives: clone size, V gene, D gene, J gene, CDR3 protein. D genes are given only for firm matches. The size field is filled for only some rows; it gives once, few, many or a size class.

>.|TRBV19|TRBD2|TRBJ2-2
ASSKTSGNTGELF
>.|TRBV27|TRBD1|TRBJ2-1
ASTPRQGLYNEQF
>.|TRBV13|TRBD2|TRBJ2-3
ASSLAGSGDTQY
>.|TRBV4-1|TRBD2|TRBJ2-7
ASSQDRIGTSVEQY
>.|TRBV5-1|.|TRBJ1-2
ASSPMGGANYGYT
>.|TRBV7-2|TRBD2|TRBJ2-1
ASSLGTTPINEQF
>.|TRBV9|TRBD1|TRBJ1-1
ASSVGQGAFTEAF
>.|TRBV7-9|.|TRBJ2-2
ASTGKFGTGELF
>.|TRBV9|.|TRBJ2-3
ASSGDRGSSTDTQY
>few|TRBV9|.|TRBJ1-1
ASSVSGSTEAF
>.|TRBV4-1|.|TRBJ2-2
ASSQAGSSTGELF
>.|TRBV27|TRBD2|TRBJ2-2
ASFSASGREGAGELF
>once|TRBV4-1|.|TRBJ2-1
ASSQERLIPTNEQF
>.|TRBV28|.|TRBJ2-7
ASSLPPGSGAYYEQY
>.|TRBV27|TRBD2|TRBJ2-1
ASSSSLAGIDPHEQF
>.|TRBV19|.|TRBJ1-1
ASRRGTEAF
>.|TRBV27|.|TRBJ2-7
ASSMDHQTYEQY
>.|TRBV7-8|.|TRBJ2-7
ASTYSSYEQY
>.|TRBV14|TRBD1|TRBJ1-2
ASSHPGQGVNYGYT
>.|TRBV14|.|TRBJ1-4
ASSPQGIGYEKLF
>.|TRBV9|TRBD1|TRBJ1-1
ASSSRQGEAF
>.|TRBV7-8|.|TRBJ2-4
ASSQPGAKNIQY
>.|TRBV14|.|TRBJ2-7
ASSQGVYGAPYEQY
>.|TRBV14|.|TRBJ2-1
ASSHRGRWNEQF
>.|TRBV4-3|TRBD1|TRBJ1-2
ASSQLPRTGKFGYT